This T cell receptor (beta chain) stems from a study of CD8+CD57+ T cells in acquired aplastic anemia. About the research overall: Isolated CD4+ and CD8+ cells, once sorted, yielded DNA averaging about 3.1 ug.

The trim removed 1 base at V and 4 bases at J, leaving 6 bases unmatched. Germline CDR1 reads DFQATT; CDR2 reads SNEGSKA (reference sequence). This CDR3 comprises 14 residues. This clonotype was observed at least ten times. Its antigen is currently unknown. Study observations and caveats: Patients and controls had CD8+ Simpson's diversity values that were not significantly distinct. The number of CD8+ CDR3 sequences shared by patients and controls was approximately 30.

Profiling of TCR beta VDJ combinations and CDR3 sequences used genomic DNA as template. TCRdb reprocessed the reads with MiXCR, giving one entry per CDR3 protein. Here the sample spans approximately 200,000 distinct CDR3 sequences, around half being singletons. Sample: sorted CD4+, CD8+, or CD8+CD57+ T cells (not recorded which) from PBMCs. This clonotype was obtained from a human donor in good health, serving as a control. The chain couples TRBV20-1 to TRBJ2-7, with 8 bases matching TRBD1. The CDR3 DNA sequence: TGCAGTGCTAGAGGCAGGACAGGGCGGTACGAGCAGTACTTC. Translation: CSARGRTGRYEQYF.